What follows are 3 T cell receptor beta chains derived from one specimen sequenced in a study of shared clonotypes between healthy human individuals. Method: immunoSEQ multiplex PCR; TCRdb's copy keeps in-frame clones and lacks some. The sample has around 1.9 million clones; about 94% are singletons. Terminally differentiated effector memory CD45RA+ cells were left out of the naive CD8 fraction, which was CD45RO-negative and positively selected for CCR7. The material sequenced was naive CD8+ T cells from PBMCs. All receptors come from a man aged 18 to 30 in good health. Some clones in this sample may be carry-over from other donors' samples.

The V call is TRBV11-2, the J call TRBJ2-2; no reliable D call. The ends were cut back, 0 bases at V and 7 bases at J, with 6 bases in the middle. Germline V lookup: CDR1 SGHAT, CDR2 FQNNGV. This CDR3 has 13 residues. The CDR3 bases are TGTGCCAGCAGCTTAGACCCCCTCGGGGAGCTGTTTTTT. Protein product: CASSLDPLGELFF.

As DNA, the CDR3 is TGCAGCACCCCACTTCCCCTCAGGGACAATGAGCAGTTCTTC. Its protein is CSTPLPLRDNEQFF. V is TRBV29-1 and J is TRBJ2-1, with a possible D match to TRBD1 (5 bases). Germline loops: CDR1 SQVTM, CDR2 ANQGSEA. The germline V and J ends were trimmed by 8 bases and 5 bases, with 19 bases remaining between them. The CDR3 spans 14 residues.

Only a few counts were recorded for this clone. Here the CDR3 DNA reads TGTGCCAGCAGCGGGCGACGGCATGAAGCTTTCTTT. Amino acid sequence: CASSGRRHEAFF. The rearrangement joins TRBV9 to TRBJ1-1; unclear D gene. From germline, CDR1 is SGDLS and CDR2 YYNGEE. This CDR3 has 12 residues. Trimming removed 3 bases at V and 7 bases at J, with 10 bases between.